This T cell receptor (beta chain) is drawn from a study of beta chain features in type 1 diabetes. V was pared by 6 bases and J by 6 bases, with 11 bases between. Germline assignment: CDR1 SEHNR and CDR2 FQNEAQ (reference sequence). This CDR3 comprises 13 residues. Study results and caveats: Shortening of TCRB CDR3s, moderate but significant, appeared in all four CD4+ subsets of Type 1 diabetes patients.

This clone occurred a few times. Its antigen is unknown. Sequencing targeted expressed TCRB transcripts, as all isolated RNA had been reverse transcribed. This table comes from immunoSEQ multiplex PCR, and its TCRdb copy is limited to in-frame clones, with some not included. The sample has 640,000 or so clones, 13% seen once; the top ten hold 0.022%. The sample was naive CD4+ T cells from blood. The genes are TRBV7-9 and TRBJ2-2; D is possibly TRBD2 (5 bases). This TCR came from a man younger than 30 with type 1 diabetes. CDR3 sequence reads: CASSPLVPGELFF. The CDR3, as DNA: TGTGCCAGCAGTCCACTAGTCCCCGGGGAGCTGTTTTTT. Looking up the rest from reference TRBV7-9 and TRBJ2-2 gives the full variable domain: DTGVSQNPRHKITKRGQNVTFRCDPISEHNRLYWYRQTLGQGPEFLTYFQNEAQLEKSRLLSDRFSAERPKGSFSTLEIQRTEQGDSAMYLCASSPLVPGELFFGEGSRLTVL.